Described below is a single TCR beta chain sequence and its context. No antigen is known for it. The entry originates in a study of response to subunit inactivated influenza vaccine. The study's findings and limits: Few additional T cells are recruited per seasonal influenza vaccination, authors suggested.

TCRdb re-called the RT-PCR reads with MiXCR, one entry per CDR3 protein. The sample contains around 470,000 distinct CDR3 sequences, approximately 6.9% of which appear only once. The CDR3 covers 14 residues. The trim removed 6 bases at V and 7 bases at J, leaving 11 bases unmatched. The chain has TRBV12-3 or TRBV12-4 and TRBJ2-7, with 8 bases fitting TRBD1. Here the sequenced sample was PBMCs from blood, taken less than 25 months after vaccination. The receptor was isolated from a man between 50 and 69 years old who received an inactivated influenza vaccine. The CDR3 DNA follows: TGTGCCAGCAGAACCGGGACAGGAGGGAGTGAGCAGTACTTC. As protein: CASRTGTGGSEQYF.